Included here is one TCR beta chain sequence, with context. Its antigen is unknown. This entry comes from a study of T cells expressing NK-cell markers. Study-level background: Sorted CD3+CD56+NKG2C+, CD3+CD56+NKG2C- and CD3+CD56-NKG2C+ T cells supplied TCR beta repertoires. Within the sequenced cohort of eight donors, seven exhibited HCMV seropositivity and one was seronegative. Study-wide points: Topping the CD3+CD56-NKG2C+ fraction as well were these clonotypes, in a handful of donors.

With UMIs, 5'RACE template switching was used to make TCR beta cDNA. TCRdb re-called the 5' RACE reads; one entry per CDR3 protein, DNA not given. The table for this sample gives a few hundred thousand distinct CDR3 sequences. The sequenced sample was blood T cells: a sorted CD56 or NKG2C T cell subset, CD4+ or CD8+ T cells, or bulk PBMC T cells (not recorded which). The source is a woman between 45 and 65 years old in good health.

The CDR3 here is CSVDFVPSQFF. The V gene is TRBV29-1, the J gene TRBJ2-1. CDR3 size: 11 residues. CDR1 SQVTM and CDR2 ANQGSEA come from the germline V gene.